The rows below give T cell receptor beta chains drawn from one sample of a study of blood T cell repertoires in COVID-19. The method was immunoSEQ multiplex PCR; TCRdb's version includes in-frame clones alone and lacks a portion of them. The sample gives about 120,000 clones, over 60% of which show up once; 7.9% is in the top ten. Sequenced material: peripheral blood. The receptors shown here come from a human donor in a cohort sampled during active COVID-19. Each CDR3 is given with its conserved first and last residue.

J gene: TRBJ2-7; V gene: TRBV7-2; CDR3 protein: CASSRGQGTYEQYF
J gene: TRBJ1-2; V gene: TRBV1; CDR3 protein: CTSSPPQGHYGYTF
J gene: TRBJ1-1; V gene: TRBV4-1; CDR3 protein: CASSQVRGSTEAFF
J gene: TRBJ2-7; V gene: TRBV2; CDR3 protein: CATRGTGTSGTYEQYF
J gene: TRBJ2-7; V gene: TRBV30; CDR3 protein: CALVTAAYEQYF
J gene: TRBJ2-7; V gene: TRBV19; CDR3 protein: CASSPGHTGSYEQYF
J gene: TRBJ2-1; V gene: TRBV27; CDR3 protein: CASSRLTGPYNEQFF
J gene: TRBJ2-7; V gene: TRBV5-1; CDR3 protein: CASSLAGQGYHEQYF
J gene: TRBJ2-7; V gene: TRBV28; CDR3 protein: CASSLQGARVSEQYF
J gene: TRBJ2-7; V gene: TRBV27; CDR3 protein: CASSLQLESVYEQYF
J gene: TRBJ2-1; V gene: TRBV6-6; CDR3 protein: CASTSGNEQFF
J gene: TRBJ2-7; V gene: TRBV6-1; CDR3 protein: CASSEGAGDVHEQYF
J gene: TRBJ1-2; V gene: TRBV19; CDR3 protein: CASSSELYGYTF
J gene: TRBJ2-7; V gene: TRBV5-1; CDR3 protein: CASSWTGEALGYEQYF
J gene: TRBJ2-2; V gene: TRBV6-7; CDR3 protein: CASSYFPGVGTGELFF
J gene: TRBJ2-7; V gene: TRBV28; CDR3 protein: CASSSSVSYEQYF
J gene: TRBJ2-4; V gene: TRBV2; CDR3 protein: CASRQLARRQGSLPQYF
J gene: TRBJ2-7; V gene: TRBV6-2/TRBV6-3; CDR3 protein: CASSFGTDYEQYF
J gene: TRBJ2-7; V gene: TRBV12-3/TRBV12-4; CDR3 protein: CASSLETGSEQYF
J gene: TRBJ2-7; V gene: TRBV5-4; CDR3 protein: CASSLDRGIYEQYF
J gene: TRBJ2-2; V gene: TRBV9; CDR3 protein: CASTLTSGRTGELFF
J gene: TRBJ1-2; V gene: TRBV23-1; CDR3 protein: CASSHPTDNYGYTF
J gene: TRBJ1-2; V gene: TRBV2; CDR3 protein: CASKPSSLRGNYGYTF
J gene: TRBJ2-7; V gene: TRBV6-1; CDR3 protein: CASSETSYYEQYF
J gene: TRBJ1-2; V gene: TRBV27; CDR3 protein: CASSFRQGVNYGYTF
J gene: TRBJ1-5; V gene: TRBV5-1; CDR3 protein: CASSLHRGQPQHF
J gene: TRBJ2-1; V gene: TRBV7-9; CDR3 protein: CASSLLLRHNEQFF
J gene: TRBJ2-7; V gene: TRBV10-1; CDR3 protein: CASSLVRGQEQYF
J gene: TRBJ2-5; V gene: TRBV7-3; CDR3 protein: CASSLFPRGQQETQYF
J gene: TRBJ2-5; V gene: TRBV6-2/TRBV6-3; CDR3 protein: CASSYLARGTQYF
J gene: TRBJ1-5; V gene: TRBV6-5; CDR3 protein: CASILMEGVDQPQHF
J gene: TRBJ1-1; V gene: TRBV30; CDR3 protein: CAMTGFAVEAFF
J gene: TRBJ2-7; V gene: TRBV19; CDR3 protein: CASSSGAQVYGVYEQYF
J gene: TRBJ1-1; V gene: TRBV2; CDR3 protein: CASKGQLTEAFF
J gene: TRBJ2-7; V gene: TRBV19; CDR3 protein: CASSWSSRSYEQYF
J gene: TRBJ1-2; V gene: TRBV28; CDR3 protein: CASSYGQGAYGYTF
J gene: TRBJ2-1; V gene: TRBV13; CDR3 protein: CASSDVRHSAYNEQFF
J gene: TRBJ2-7; V gene: TRBV5-6; CDR3 protein: CASSYAGTGDEQYF
J gene: TRBJ2-7; V gene: TRBV2; CDR3 protein: CASSPPQGSYEQYF
J gene: TRBJ1-5; V gene: TRBV28; CDR3 protein: CASSLTVNQPQHF
J gene: TRBJ1-1; V gene: TRBV6-4; CDR3 protein: CASSEGQNTEAFF
J gene: TRBJ2-7; V gene: TRBV27; CDR3 protein: CASRITSASYEQYF
J gene: TRBJ1-1; V gene: TRBV30; CDR3 protein: CAWRGATEAFF
J gene: TRBJ2-2; V gene: TRBV5-1; CDR3 protein: CASSSRGNRLAGELFF
J gene: TRBJ1-3; V gene: TRBV29-1; CDR3 protein: CSVEEAGGGNTIYF
J gene: TRBJ1-3; V gene: TRBV3-1/TRBV3-2; CDR3 protein: CASSPGGNTIYF
J gene: TRBJ2-7; V gene: TRBV28; CDR3 protein: CASSLVKYRDSPSYEQYF
J gene: TRBJ1-2; V gene: TRBV28; CDR3 protein: CASSLTGRTGGYTF
J gene: TRBJ2-7; V gene: TRBV5-1; CDR3 protein: CASSHGTGGYEQYF
J gene: TRBJ2-7; V gene: TRBV7-2; CDR3 protein: CASSFPGSTYEQYF
J gene: TRBJ1-4; V gene: TRBV4-1; CDR3 protein: CASSYLQGTNEKLFF
J gene: TRBJ1-2; V gene: TRBV30; CDR3 protein: CALGGQYYGYTF
J gene: TRBJ1-3; V gene: TRBV5-6; CDR3 protein: CASSLGGSGNTIYF
J gene: TRBJ1-5; V gene: TRBV5-4; CDR3 protein: CASSLARDRGVYQPQHF
J gene: TRBJ1-1; V gene: TRBV15; CDR3 protein: CATSRAGQGGTEAFF
J gene: TRBJ1-1; V gene: TRBV5-1; CDR3 protein: CASSLMAHMNTEAFF
J gene: TRBJ1-2; V gene: TRBV29-1; CDR3 protein: CSVEDGTVYGYTF